This TCR beta chain appears in the sequencing data of a study of cytomegalovirus exposure and HLA in healthy donors. The primer mix had 60 Vbeta and 13 Jbeta primers. TCRdb's copy holds only in-frame clones and misses some; the assay was immunoSEQ multiplex PCR. The table records about 150,000 clones, 70% to 90% of them present only once. The CDR3 has 13 amino acids. Per the germline V gene, CDR1 is MDHEN and CDR2 is SYDVKM. The V and J ends lost 6 bases and 3 bases respectively, with 11 bases between them. Sequenced: PBMCs. The rearrangement links TRBV28 to TRBJ1-2; no clear D. The sequence came from a woman aged 18-29 years in good health and CMV-seronegative. The DNA of the CDR3 is TGTGCCAGCAGGTATGGGCAGTACTATGGCTACACCTTC. Translating gives CASRYGQYYGYTF.